This TCR beta chain derives from a study of cytomegalovirus exposure and HLA in healthy donors. About the study: The roughly 100 million unique TCR beta sequences, from around 200 million T cells, were found by an earlier analysis.

Amplification used 60 Vbeta primers and 13 Jbeta primers. The assay was immunoSEQ multiplex PCR, and TCRdb's table has in-frame clones only and misses some. The table lists around 130,000 clones, 85% to 90% of them singletons. Unmatched junction bases numbered 5, after V lost 1 base and J lost 5 bases. The V gene's germline CDR1 is SGHVS and CDR2 FNYEAQ. The CDR3 is 15 residues long. The origin of this receptor is a woman aged 25 to 39 in good health and CMV-seropositive. The specimen sequenced was PBMCs. The chain recombines TRBV7-6 with TRBJ2-1, with TRBD2 matching 7 bases. CDR3 sequence: CASSLGTSEDNEQFF. The CDR3 DNA is TGTGCCAGCAGCTTAGGAACTAGCGAAGACAATGAGCAGTTCTTC. The complete variable domain, with remaining parts taken from reference TRBV7-6 and TRBJ2-1, reads GAGVSQSPRYKVTKRGQDVALRCDPISGHVSLYWYRQALGQGPEFLTYFNYEAQQDKSGLPNDRFSAERPEGSISTLTIQRTEQRDSAMYRCASSLGTSEDNEQFFGPGTRLTVL.